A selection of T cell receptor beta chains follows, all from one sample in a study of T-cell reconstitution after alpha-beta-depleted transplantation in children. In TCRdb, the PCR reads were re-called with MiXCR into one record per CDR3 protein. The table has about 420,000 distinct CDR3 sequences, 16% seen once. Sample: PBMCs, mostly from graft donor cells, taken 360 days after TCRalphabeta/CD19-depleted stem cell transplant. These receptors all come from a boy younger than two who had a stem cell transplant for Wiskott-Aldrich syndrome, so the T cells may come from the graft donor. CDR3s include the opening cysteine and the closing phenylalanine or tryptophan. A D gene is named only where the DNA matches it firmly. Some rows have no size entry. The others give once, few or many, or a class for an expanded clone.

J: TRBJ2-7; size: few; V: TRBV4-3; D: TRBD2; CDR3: CASSPGLAGVSYEQYF; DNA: TGCGCCAGCAGCCCGGGACTAGCGGGAGTAAGCTACGAGCAGTACTTC
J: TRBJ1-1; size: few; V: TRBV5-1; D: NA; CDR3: CASSFGGSATEAFF; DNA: TGCGCCAGCAGCTTCGGGGGCTCGGCCACTGAAGCTTTCTTT
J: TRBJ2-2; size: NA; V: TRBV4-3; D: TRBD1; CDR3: CASSWGQGNTGELFF; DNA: TGCGCCAGCAGCTGGGGACAGGGAAACACCGGGGAGCTGTTTTTT
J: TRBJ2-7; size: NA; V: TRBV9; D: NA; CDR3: CASSGTISGVEQYF; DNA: TGTGCCAGCAGCGGGACTATCAGTGGAGTCGAGCAGTACTTC
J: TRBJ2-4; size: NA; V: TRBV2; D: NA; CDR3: CASSWGLLLGSGNQAKNIQYF; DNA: TGTGCCAGCAGTTGGGGCCTACTCTTGGGTAGCGGAAACCAAGCCAAAAACATTCAGTACTTC
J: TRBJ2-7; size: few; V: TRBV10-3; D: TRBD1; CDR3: CAISESRSQGATYEQYF; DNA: TGTGCCATCAGTGAGTCGAGATCACAGGGGGCTACCTACGAGCAGTACTTC
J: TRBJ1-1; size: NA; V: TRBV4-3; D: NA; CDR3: CASSQGQVPYAEAFF; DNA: TGCGCCAGCAGCCAAGGACAGGTCCCGTACGCTGAAGCTTTCTTT
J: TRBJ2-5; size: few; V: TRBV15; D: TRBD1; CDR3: CATSRDPGQWARTQYF; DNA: TGTGCCACCAGCAGAGACCCGGGACAGTGGGCAAGGACCCAGTACTTC
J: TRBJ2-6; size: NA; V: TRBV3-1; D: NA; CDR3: CASSPYFSGANVLTF; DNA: TGTGCCAGCAGCCCATATTTCTCTGGGGCCAACGTCCTGACTTTC
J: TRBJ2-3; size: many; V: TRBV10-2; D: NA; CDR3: CASSDPRYRDSDLDTQYF; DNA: TGCGCCAGCAGTGATCCCCGGTATCGGGACTCAGACCTAGATACGCAGTATTTT
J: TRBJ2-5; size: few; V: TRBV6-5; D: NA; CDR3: CASSYSSLGEETQYF; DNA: TGTGCCAGCAGTTACTCGAGTCTGGGGGAAGAGACCCAGTACTTC
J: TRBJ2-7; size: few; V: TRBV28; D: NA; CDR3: CASSLEKGGLGGKQYF; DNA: TGTGCCAGCAGTTTAGAAAAGGGGGGGCTCGGGGGAAAGCAGTACTTC
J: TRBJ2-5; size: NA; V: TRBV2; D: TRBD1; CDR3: CASRRTGVRETQYF; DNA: TGTGCCAGCAGGCGGACAGGGGTGAGGGAGACCCAGTACTTC
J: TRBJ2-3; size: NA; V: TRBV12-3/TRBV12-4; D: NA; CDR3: CATTARASTDTQYF; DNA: TGTGCCACTACCGCAAGGGCTAGCACAGATACGCAGTATTTT
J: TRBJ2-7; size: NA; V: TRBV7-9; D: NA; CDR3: CASSFVQPPSYEQYF; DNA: TGTGCCAGCAGCTTTGTCCAGCCACCCTCCTACGAGCAGTACTTC
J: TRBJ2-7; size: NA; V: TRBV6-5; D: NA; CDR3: CASSSGLGGRYEQYF; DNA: TGTGCCAGCAGTTCAGGACTAGGGGGGAGGTACGAGCAGTACTTC
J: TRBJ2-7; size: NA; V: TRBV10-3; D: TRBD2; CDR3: CAISEPTGLARTYEQYF; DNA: TGTGCCATCAGTGAGCCTACTGGACTAGCGCGTACCTACGAGCAGTACTTC
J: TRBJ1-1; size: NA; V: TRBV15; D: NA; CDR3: CATSRRGSTEAFF; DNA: TGTGCCACCAGCAGGCGGGGGAGCACTGAAGCTTTCTTT
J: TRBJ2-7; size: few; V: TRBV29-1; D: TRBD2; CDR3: CSVVELAVPYEQYF; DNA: TGCAGCGTTGTGGAACTAGCGGTGCCCTACGAGCAGTACTTC
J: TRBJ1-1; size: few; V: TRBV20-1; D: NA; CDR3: CSAQVRDTEAFF; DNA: TGCAGTGCCCAGGTTCGGGACACTGAAGCTTTCTTT
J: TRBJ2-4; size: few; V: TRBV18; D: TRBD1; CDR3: CASSLGTVHIQYF; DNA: TGTGCCAGCTCACTCGGGACAGTGCACATTCAGTACTTC
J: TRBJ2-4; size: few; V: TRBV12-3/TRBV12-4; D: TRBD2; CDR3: CASSTATSGNLKNIQYF; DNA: TGTGCCAGCAGTACCGCGACTAGCGGGAACCTAAAAAACATTCAGTACTTC
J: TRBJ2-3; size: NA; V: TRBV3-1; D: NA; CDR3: CASSHLTADTQYF; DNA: TGTGCCAGCAGCCACTTGACAGCAGATACGCAGTATTTT
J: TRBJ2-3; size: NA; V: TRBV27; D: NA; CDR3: CASSLLDGESDTQYF; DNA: TGTGCCAGCAGTTTATTAGACGGGGAGTCGGATACGCAGTATTTT
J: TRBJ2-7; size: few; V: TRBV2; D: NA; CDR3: CASSGPRLTKYRIYEQYF; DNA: TGTGCCAGCAGTGGTCCTCGGCTCACTAAGTATAGAATCTACGAGCAGTACTTC
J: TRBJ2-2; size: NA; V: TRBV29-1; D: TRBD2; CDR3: CSVEVVLAGGLDTGELFF; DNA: TGCAGCGTTGAAGTAGTCCTAGCGGGAGGGCTTGACACCGGGGAGCTGTTTTTT
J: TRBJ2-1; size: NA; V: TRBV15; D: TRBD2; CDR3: CATSRDKTSGRAAYNEQFF; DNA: TGTGCCACCAGCAGAGATAAGACTAGCGGGAGGGCCGCCTACAATGAGCAGTTCTTC
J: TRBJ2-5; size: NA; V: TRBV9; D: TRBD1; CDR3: CASSSRQGFGETQYF; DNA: TGTGCCAGCAGCTCCCGACAGGGTTTCGGGGAGACCCAGTACTTC
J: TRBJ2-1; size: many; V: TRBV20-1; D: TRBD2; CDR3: CSALAGGSYNEQFF; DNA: TGCAGTGCCTTAGCGGGCGGGTCTTACAATGAGCAGTTCTTC
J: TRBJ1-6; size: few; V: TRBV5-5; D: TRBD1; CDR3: CASSFAWTGSNSPLHF; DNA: TGTGCCAGCAGCTTTGCTTGGACAGGATCAAATTCACCCCTCCACTTT
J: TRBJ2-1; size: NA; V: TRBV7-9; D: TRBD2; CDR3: CASSLASGRLIEQFF; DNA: TGTGCCAGCAGCTTAGCTAGCGGGAGGTTAATTGAGCAGTTCTTC
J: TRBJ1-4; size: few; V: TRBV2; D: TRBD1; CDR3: CASSTGGRTNEKLFF; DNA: TGTGCCAGCAGTACAGGGGGCAGAACTAATGAAAAACTGTTTTTT
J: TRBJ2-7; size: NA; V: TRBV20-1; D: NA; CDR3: CSAGPITGPYEAQYF; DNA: TGCAGTGCAGGACCCATAACAGGGCCCTACGAAGCGCAGTACTTC
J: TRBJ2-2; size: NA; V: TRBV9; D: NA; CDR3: CASSVDSGGVTGELFF; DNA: TGTGCCAGCAGCGTAGATAGCGGAGGGGTAACGGGGGAGCTGTTTTTT
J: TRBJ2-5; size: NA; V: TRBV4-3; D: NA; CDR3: CASSLTETETQYF; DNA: TGCGCCAGCAGCTTGACAGAAACAGAGACCCAGTACTTC
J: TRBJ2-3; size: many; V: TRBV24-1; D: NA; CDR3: CATRRAKRPTDTQYF; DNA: TGTGCCACCAGAAGAGCCAAGCGGCCCACAGATACGCAGTATTTT
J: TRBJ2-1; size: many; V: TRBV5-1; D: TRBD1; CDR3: CASSKRDRGKHEQFF; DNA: TGCGCCAGCTCGAAGCGGGACAGGGGAAAGCATGAGCAGTTCTTC
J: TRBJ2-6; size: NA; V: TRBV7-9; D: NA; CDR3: CASSLGHSVSGANVLTF; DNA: TGTGCCAGCAGCTTGGGGCACTCCGTCTCTGGGGCCAACGTCCTGACTTTC
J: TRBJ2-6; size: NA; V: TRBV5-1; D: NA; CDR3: CASNREAGANVLTF; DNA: TGCGCCAGCAACAGGGAGGCTGGGGCCAACGTCCTGACTTTC
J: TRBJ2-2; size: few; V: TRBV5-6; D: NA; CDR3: CASTRGRNTGELFF; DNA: TGTGCCAGCACCCGGGGGAGGAACACCGGGGAGCTGTTTTTT
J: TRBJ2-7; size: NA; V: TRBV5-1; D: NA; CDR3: CASSLLGHPGQQPYEQYF; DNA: TGCGCCAGCAGCTTGTTGGGACACCCGGGACAACAACCCTACGAGCAGTACTTC
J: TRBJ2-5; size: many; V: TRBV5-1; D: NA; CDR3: CASSLDQETQYF; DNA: TGCGCCAGCAGCTTGGACCAAGAGACCCAGTACTTC
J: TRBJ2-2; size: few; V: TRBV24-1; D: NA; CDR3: CATSDRGQTSRPGELFF; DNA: TGTGCCACCAGTGACCGGGGACAGACTAGCCGTCCCGGGGAGCTGTTTTTT
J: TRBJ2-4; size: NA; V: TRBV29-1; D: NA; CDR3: CSVARGPKNIQYF; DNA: TGCAGCGTTGCCCGGGGACCCAAAAACATTCAGTACTTC
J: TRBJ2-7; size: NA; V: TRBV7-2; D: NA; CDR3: CASSLIPGRSYEQYF; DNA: TGTGCCAGCAGCTTAATTCCGGGCCGATCCTACGAGCAGTACTTC
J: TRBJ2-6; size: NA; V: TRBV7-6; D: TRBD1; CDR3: CASSLKGPGRTGPSGANVLTF; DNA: TGTGCCAGCAGCTTAAAGGGACCGGGAAGGACAGGCCCGTCTGGGGCCAACGTCCTGACTTTC
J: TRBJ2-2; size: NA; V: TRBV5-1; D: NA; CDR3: CASSLPTGRGTGELFF; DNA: TGCGCCAGCAGCCTTCCCACAGGGAGGGGCACCGGGGAGCTGTTTTTT
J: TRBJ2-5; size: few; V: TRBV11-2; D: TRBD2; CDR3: CASSTRRGLAGLWQETQYF; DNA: TGTGCCAGCAGCACTAGGCGGGGACTAGCGGGGTTGTGGCAAGAGACCCAGTACTTC
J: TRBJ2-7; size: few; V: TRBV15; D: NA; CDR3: CATSRTQWIYEQYF; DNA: TGTGCCACCAGCAGAACACAGTGGATCTACGAGCAGTACTTC
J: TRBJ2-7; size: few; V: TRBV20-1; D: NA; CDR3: CSANPRVGGEQYF; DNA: TGCAGTGCTAATCCTCGGGTGGGTGGCGAGCAGTACTTC
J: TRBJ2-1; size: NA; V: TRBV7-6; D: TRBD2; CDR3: CASSSPGLAGTYNEQFF; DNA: TGTGCCAGCAGCTCCCCGGGACTAGCGGGAACCTACAATGAGCAGTTCTTC
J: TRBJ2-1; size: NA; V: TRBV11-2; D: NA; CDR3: CASSLNSRTPWRYNEQFF; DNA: TGTGCCAGCAGCTTAAACTCTCGGACTCCCTGGCGTTACAATGAGCAGTTCTTC
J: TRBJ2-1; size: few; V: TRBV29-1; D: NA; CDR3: CSVKGTSNEQFF; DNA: TGCAGCGTCAAAGGGACTTCCAATGAGCAGTTCTTC
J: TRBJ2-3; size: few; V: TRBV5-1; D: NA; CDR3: CASSPHLAFSTDTQYF; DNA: TGCGCCAGCAGCCCCCACTTAGCATTCAGCACAGATACGCAGTATTTT
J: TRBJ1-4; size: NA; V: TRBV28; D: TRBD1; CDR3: CASSLLGQVLNEKLFF; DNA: TGTGCCAGCAGTTTACTAGGACAGGTCCTTAATGAAAAACTGTTTTTT